This record looks at one T cell receptor (beta chain) sequence and its context. Original processing notes: It was from reference gene primer amplification that nucleated cell counts were estimated. Assay: immunoSEQ multiplex PCR; the TCRdb copy retains only in-frame clones and omits some. That table supplies the V and J calls and clone size; D and trimming were determined from the DNA. This sample has about 240,000 clones, with just under 85% found just once. This sample was taken from a study of blood T cell repertoires in COVID-19. About the study: T cells, B-cell-depleted T cells, or PBMCs provided the cDNA or gDNA that served as material.

V lost 4 bases to trimming and J lost 0 bases; unmatched junction nucleotides: 3. Per germline, CDR1 LGHDT and CDR2 YNNKEL (reference sequence). This CDR3 has 16 residues. Specimen: peripheral blood. The genes are TRBV3-1 (or the pseudogene TRBV3-2) and TRBJ2-2, with TRBD1 matching 9 bases. The receptor's source is a woman of 80 years or more with acute or convalescent COVID-19. The CDR3 protein is CASSPRDRANTGELFF. CDR3 DNA sequence: TGTGCCAGCAGCCCACGGGACAGGGCGAACACCGGGGAGCTGTTTTTT.